This TCR beta chain derives from a study of cytomegalovirus exposure and HLA in healthy donors. The CDR3 runs 15 residues. The V gene's germline CDR1 is MRHNA and CDR2 SNTAGT. With V trimmed by 4 bases and J by 0 bases, 2 bases remained unmatched. With respect to this clone: Its target is not known.

Whole-study findings and limits: Later work showed greater clonal expansion in HLA-associated TCR beta chains than in equally common others. A later analysis linked a missense DCLRE1C variant to TCR beta V- and J-gene trimming. Within the data, a cluster of highly shared sequence variants was likely a sequencing artifact. In a later analysis, an Asian-associated ancestry cluster reportedly showed fewer N-insertions than the roughly 700-donor mean.

Vbeta (60) and Jbeta (13) primers were used in the PCR. The protocol was immunoSEQ multiplex PCR, while the TCRdb copy is restricted to in-frame clones and leaves out a portion. Counted here are under 150,000 clones, approximately 80% occurring once; the ten biggest clones make up about 2.6%. The receptor comes from a man aged 25-40 years in good health and CMV-seronegative. V usage is TRBV6-4 and J usage is TRBJ2-1; TRBD2 aligns across 8 bases. Material: PBMCs. CDR3 sequence reads: CASSASGSSYNEQFF. CDR3 bases: TGTGCCAGCAGTGCCAGCGGGAGCTCCTACAATGAGCAGTTCTTC.